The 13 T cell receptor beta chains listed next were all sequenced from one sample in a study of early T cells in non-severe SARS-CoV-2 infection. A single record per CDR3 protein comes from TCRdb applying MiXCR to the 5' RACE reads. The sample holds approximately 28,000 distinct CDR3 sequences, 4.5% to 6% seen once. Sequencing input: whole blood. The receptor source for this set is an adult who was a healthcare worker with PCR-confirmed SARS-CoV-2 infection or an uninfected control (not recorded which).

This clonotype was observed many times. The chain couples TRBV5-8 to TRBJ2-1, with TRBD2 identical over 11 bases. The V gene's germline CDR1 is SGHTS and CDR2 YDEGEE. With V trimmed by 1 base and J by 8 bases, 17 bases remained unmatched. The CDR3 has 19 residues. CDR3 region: CASSLRKLAGGRGVDEQFF. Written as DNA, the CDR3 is TGTGCCAGCAGCTTGAGGAAGCTAGCGGGGGGCCGGGGAGTAGATGAGCAGTTCTTC.

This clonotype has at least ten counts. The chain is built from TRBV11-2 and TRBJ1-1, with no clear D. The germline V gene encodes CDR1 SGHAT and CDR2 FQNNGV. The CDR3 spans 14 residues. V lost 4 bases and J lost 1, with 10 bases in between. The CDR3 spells CASSWGDGNTEAFF. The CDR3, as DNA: TGTGCCAGCAGCTGGGGTGACGGGAACACTGAAGCTTTCTTT. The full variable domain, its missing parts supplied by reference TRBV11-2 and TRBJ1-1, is EAGVAQSPRYKIIEKRQSVAFWCNPISGHATLYWYQQILGQGPKLLIQFQNNGVVDDSQLPKDRFSAERLKGVDSTLKIQPAKLEDSAVYLCASSWGDGNTEAFFGQGTRLTVV.

In DNA form, the CDR3 reads TGTGCCAGCAGTGAATCGGAGGACACCAATCAGCCCCAGCATTTT. This codes for CASSESEDTNQPQHF. The chain carries TRBV2 and TRBJ1-5, with D possibly being TRBD1 (5 bases). Germline CDR1 and CDR2: SNHLY and FYNNEI. The CDR3 totals 15 residues. Trimming removed 2 bases at V and 3 bases at J, with 11 bases between.

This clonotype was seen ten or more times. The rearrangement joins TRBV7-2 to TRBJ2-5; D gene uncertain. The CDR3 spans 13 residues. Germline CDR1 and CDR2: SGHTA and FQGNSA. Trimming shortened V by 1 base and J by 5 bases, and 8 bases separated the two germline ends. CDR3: CASSLDSTETQYF. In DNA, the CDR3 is TGTGCCAGCAGCTTAGATTCAACGGAGACCCAGTACTTC.

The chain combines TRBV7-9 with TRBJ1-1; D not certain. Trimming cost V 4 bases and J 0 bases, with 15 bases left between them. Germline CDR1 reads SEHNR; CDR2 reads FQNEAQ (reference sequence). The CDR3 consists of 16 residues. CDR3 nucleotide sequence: TGTGCCAGCAGCTCCTACTTTGGGGTAGTGAACACTGAAGCTTTCTTT. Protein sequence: CASSSYFGVVNTEAFF.

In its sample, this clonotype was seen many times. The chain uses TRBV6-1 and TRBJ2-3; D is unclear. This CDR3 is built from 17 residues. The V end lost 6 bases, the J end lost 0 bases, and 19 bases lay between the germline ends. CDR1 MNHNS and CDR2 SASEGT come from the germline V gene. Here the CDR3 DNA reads TGTGCCAGCAGGCGAAGGACGGTACAATTTAGCACAGATACGCAGTATTTT. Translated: CASRRRTVQFSTDTQYF.

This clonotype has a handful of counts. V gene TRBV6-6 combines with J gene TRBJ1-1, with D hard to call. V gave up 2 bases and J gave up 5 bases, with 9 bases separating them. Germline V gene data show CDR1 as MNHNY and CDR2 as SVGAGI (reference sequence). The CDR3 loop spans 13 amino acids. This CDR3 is CASSYLRDTEAFF. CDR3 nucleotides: TGTGCCAGCAGTTACCTCCGGGATACTGAAGCTTTCTTT.

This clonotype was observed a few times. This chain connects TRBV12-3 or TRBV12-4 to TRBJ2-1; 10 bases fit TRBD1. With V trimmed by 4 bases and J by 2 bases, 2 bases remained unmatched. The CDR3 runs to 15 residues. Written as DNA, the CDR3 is TGTGCCAGCAGTTCGGGGACAGGGGCCTACAATGAGCAGTTCTTC. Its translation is CASSSGTGAYNEQFF.

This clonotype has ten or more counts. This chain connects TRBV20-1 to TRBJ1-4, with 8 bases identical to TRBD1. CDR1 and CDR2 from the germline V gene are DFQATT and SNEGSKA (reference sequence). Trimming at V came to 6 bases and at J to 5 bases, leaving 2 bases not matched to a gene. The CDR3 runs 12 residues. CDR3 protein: CSANRGNEKLFF. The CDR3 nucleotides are TGCAGTGCGAACAGGGGGAATGAAAAACTGTTTTTT.

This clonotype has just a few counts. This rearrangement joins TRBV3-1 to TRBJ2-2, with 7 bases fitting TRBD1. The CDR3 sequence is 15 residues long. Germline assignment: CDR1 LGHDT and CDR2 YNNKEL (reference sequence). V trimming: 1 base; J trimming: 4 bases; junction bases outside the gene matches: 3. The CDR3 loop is CASSQGNRGTGELFF. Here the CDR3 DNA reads TGTGCCAGCAGCCAAGGAAACAGGGGCACCGGGGAGCTGTTTTTT.

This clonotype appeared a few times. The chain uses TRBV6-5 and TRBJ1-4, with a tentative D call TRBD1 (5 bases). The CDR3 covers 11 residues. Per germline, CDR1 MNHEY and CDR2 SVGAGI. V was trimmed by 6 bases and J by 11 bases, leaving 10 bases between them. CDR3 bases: TGTGCCAGCAGGTTTGGGACTAAACTGTTTTTT. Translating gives CASRFGTKLFF.

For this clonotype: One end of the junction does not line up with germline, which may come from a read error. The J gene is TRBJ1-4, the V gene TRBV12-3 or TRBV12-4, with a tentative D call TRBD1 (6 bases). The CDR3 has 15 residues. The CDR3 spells CASRLGGATNEKLFF. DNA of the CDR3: TGTGCCAGCAGATTAGGGGGTGCAACTAATGAAAAACTGTTTTTT.

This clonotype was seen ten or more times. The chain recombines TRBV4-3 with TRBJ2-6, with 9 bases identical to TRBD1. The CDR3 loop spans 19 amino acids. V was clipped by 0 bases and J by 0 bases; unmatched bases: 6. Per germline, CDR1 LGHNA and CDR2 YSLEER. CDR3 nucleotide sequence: TGCGCCAGCAGCCAAGAGAGGACAGGGGCTGACTCTGGGGCCAACGTCCTGACTTTC. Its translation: CASSQERTGADSGANVLTF.